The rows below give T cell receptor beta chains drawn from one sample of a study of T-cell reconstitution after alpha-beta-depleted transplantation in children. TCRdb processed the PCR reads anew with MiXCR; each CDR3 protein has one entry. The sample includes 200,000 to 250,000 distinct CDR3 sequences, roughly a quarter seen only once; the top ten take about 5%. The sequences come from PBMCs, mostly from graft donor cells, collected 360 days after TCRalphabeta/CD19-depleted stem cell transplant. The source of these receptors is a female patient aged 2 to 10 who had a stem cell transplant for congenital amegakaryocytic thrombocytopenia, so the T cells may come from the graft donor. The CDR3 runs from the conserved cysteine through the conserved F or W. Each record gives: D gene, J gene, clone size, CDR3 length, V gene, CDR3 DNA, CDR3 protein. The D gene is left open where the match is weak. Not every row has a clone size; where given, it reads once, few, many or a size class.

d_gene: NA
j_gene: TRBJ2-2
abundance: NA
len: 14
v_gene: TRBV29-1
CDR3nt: TGCAGCGTTGGTCGGCGCCCAAACACCTGGGAGCTGTTTTTT
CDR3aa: CSVGRRPNTWELFF

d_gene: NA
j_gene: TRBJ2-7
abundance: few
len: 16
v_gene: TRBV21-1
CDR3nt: TGTGCCAGCAGCAAAGCGGGGACAGGGCACAACTACGAGCAGTACTTC
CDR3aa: CASSKAGTGHNYEQYF

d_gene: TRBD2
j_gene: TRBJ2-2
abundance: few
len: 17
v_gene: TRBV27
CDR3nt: TGTGCCAACGCCTCTACCCAGCGGGGGCGCGGAACCGGGGAGCTGTTTTTT
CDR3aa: CANASTQRGRGTGELFF

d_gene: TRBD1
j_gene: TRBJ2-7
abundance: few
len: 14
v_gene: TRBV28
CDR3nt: TGTGCCAGCAGTCCCTCCCCAGGGGGCTACGAGCAGTACTTC
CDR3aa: CASSPSPGGYEQYF

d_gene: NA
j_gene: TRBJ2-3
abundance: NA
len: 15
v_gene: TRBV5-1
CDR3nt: TGCGCCAGCAGCCTGTTTCAGGGGTTGCAAAATACGCAGTATTTT
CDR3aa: CASSLFQGLQNTQYF

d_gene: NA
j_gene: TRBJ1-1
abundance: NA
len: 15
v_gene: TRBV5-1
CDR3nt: TGCGCCAGCAGCCGACTTAATCACCGGAACACTGAAGCTTTCTTT
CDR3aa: CASSRLNHRNTEAFF

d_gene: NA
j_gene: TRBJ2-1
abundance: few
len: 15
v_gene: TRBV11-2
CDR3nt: TGTGCCAGCAGGCACTATCGGGGAAAGTCCAATGAGCAGTTCTTC
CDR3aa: CASRHYRGKSNEQFF

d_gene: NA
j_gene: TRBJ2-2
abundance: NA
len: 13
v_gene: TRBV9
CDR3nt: TGTGCCAGCAGCCAAGTTTTTACCGGGGAGCTGTTTTTT
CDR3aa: CASSQVFTGELFF

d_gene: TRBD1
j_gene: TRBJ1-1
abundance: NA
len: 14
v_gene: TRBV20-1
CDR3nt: TGCAGTGCTAGGACAGGGCCCGGGGACACTGAAGCTTTCTTT
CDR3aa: CSARTGPGDTEAFF

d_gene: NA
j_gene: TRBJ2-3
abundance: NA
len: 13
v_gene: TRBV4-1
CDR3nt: TGCGCCAGCAGCAGCGGATCTTCAGATACGCAGTATTTT
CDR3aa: CASSSGSSDTQYF

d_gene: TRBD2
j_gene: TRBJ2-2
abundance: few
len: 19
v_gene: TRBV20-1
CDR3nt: TGCAGTGCCCCTCCCGGGACTAGCGGGGGGGCCTGGGGCACCGGGGAGCTGTTTTTT
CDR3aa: CSAPPGTSGGAWGTGELFF

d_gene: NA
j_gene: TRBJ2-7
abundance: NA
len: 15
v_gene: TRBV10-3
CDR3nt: TGTGCCACCATAGGACAGTCCTGGGACTCCTACGAGCAGTACTTC
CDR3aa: CATIGQSWDSYEQYF

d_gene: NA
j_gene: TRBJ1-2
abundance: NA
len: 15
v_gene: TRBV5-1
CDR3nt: TGCGCCAGCAGCCGTATATCAGGGGAGGGCTATGGCTACACCTTC
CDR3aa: CASSRISGEGYGYTF

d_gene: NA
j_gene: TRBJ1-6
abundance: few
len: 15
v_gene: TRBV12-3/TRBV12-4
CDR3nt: TGTGCCAGCAGCCCGACAGTGGGGTCGAATTCACCCCTCCACTTT
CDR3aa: CASSPTVGSNSPLHF

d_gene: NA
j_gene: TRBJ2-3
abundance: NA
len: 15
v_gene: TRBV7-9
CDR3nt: TGTGCCAGCAGCTTACTCGCGGGACGGACAGATACGCAGTATTTT
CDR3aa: CASSLLAGRTDTQYF

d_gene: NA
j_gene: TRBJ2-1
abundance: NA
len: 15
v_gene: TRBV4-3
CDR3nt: TGCGCCAGCAGCCAAATAGAGGCCAGGTGGTATGAGCAGTTCTTC
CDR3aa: CASSQIEARWYEQFF

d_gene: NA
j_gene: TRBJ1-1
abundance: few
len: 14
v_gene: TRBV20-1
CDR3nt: TGCAGTGCTCCTTCGTGGGCAGGGCACACTGAAGCTTTCTTT
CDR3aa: CSAPSWAGHTEAFF

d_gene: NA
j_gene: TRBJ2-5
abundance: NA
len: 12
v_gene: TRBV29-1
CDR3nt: TGCAGCGTTAATGGGGGTGGGGAGACCCAGTACTTC
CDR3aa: CSVNGGGETQYF

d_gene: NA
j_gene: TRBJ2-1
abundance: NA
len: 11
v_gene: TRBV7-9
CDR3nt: TGTGCCAGCAGCGCTACCAATGAGCAGTTCTTC
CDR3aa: CASSATNEQFF

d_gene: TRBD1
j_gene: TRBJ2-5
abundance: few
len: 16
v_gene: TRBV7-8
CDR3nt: TGTGCCAGCAGCATACAACAGGGGGCTGGCCAAGAGACCCAGTACTTC
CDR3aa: CASSIQQGAGQETQYF

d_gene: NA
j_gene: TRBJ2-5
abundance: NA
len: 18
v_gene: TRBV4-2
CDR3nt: TGTGCCAGCAGCCAAGATCGGTTCGGAGGGGAGGTCCAAGAGACCCAGTACTTC
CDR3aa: CASSQDRFGGEVQETQYF

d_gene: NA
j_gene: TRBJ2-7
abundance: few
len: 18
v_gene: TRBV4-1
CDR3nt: TGCGCCAGCAGCCAAGATCTAGGGGGGAGGGGGGGTTCCTACGAGCAGTACTTC
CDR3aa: CASSQDLGGRGGSYEQYF

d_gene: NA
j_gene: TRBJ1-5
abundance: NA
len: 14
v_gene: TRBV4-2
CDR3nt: TGTGCCAGCAGCCAAGAGAGGTACAATCAGCCCCAGCATTTT
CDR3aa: CASSQERYNQPQHF

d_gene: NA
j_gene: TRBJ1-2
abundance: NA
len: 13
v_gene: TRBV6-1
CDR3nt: TGTGCCAGCAGAGACGGGGGCCTATATGGCTACACCTTC
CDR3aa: CASRDGGLYGYTF

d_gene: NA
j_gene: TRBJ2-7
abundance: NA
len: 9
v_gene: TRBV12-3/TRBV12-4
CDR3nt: TGTGCCAGCAGTGCAATACAGTACTTC
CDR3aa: CASSAIQYF

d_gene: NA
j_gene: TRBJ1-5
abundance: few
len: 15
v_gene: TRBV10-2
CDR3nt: TGCGCCAGCAGTGAGTCGGTCAGAACCAATCAGCCCCAGCATTTT
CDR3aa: CASSESVRTNQPQHF

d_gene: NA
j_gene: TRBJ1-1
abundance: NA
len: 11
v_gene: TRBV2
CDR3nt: TGTGCCAGCCTATGGGGGGCTGAAGCTTTCTTT
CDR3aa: CASLWGAEAFF

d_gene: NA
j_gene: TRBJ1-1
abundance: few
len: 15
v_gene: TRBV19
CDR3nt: TGTGCCAGTAGTATGTACAGTCTTCTGAACACTGAAGCTTTCTTT
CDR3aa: CASSMYSLLNTEAFF

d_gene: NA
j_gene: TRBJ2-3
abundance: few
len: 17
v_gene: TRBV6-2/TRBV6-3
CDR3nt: TGTGCCAGCAGTTACGGGTTGGGGCAGCGGACCACAGATACGCAGTATTTT
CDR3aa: CASSYGLGQRTTDTQYF

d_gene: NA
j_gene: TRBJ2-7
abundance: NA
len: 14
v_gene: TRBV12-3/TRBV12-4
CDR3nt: TGTGCCAGCAGTTTAAGGGGAGTCTCCTACGAGCAGTACTTC
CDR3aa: CASSLRGVSYEQYF

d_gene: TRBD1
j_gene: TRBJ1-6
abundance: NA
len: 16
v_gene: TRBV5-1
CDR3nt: TGCGCCAGCAGCTTGGGACAGGGGGCATCGGGCTCACCCCTCCACTTT
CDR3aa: CASSLGQGASGSPLHF

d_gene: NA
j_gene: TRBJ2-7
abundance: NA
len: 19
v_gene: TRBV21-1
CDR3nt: TGTGCCAGCAGAGACGATCCGGGACTAGCGGGAGGGCGTTCCTACGAGCAGTACTTC
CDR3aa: CASRDDPGLAGGRSYEQYF

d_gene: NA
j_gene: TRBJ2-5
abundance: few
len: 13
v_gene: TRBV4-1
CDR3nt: TGCGCCAGCAGCAAGTGGCCGCAAGAGACCCAGTACTTC
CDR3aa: CASSKWPQETQYF

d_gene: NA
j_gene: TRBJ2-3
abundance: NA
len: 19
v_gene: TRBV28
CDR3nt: TGTGCCAGCAGTTCCCCGGCAGGGACAGTTGGAGGGGTCACAGATACGCAGTATTTT
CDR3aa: CASSSPAGTVGGVTDTQYF

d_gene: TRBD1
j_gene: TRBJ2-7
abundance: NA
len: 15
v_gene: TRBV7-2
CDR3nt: TGTGCCAGCAGCTTAAATAGACAGGGTCACTACGAGCAGTACTTC
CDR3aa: CASSLNRQGHYEQYF

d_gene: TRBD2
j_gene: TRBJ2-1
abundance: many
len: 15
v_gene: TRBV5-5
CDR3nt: TGTGCCAGCAGTTATGGGACTAGCGGGAGCGATGAGCAGTTCTTC
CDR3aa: CASSYGTSGSDEQFF

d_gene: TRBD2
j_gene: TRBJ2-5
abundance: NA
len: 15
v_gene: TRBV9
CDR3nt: TGTGCCAGCAGCCCCCGCGGGAGAGTCCAAGAGACCCAGTACTTC
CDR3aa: CASSPRGRVQETQYF

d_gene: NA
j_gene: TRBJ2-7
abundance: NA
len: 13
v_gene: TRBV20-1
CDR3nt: TGCAGTGCTCCCAAGTCCCCGTCCTACGAGCAGTACTTC
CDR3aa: CSAPKSPSYEQYF

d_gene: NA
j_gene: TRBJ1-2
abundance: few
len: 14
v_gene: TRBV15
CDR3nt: TGTGCCACCAGCAGAGATCTCTCAGATTCCTGGGTAACCTTC
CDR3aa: CATSRDLSDSWVTF

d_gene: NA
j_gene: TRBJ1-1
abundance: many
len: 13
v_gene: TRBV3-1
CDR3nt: TGTGCCAGCAGCCAACGGGTAATCACTGAAGCTTTCTTT
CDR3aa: CASSQRVITEAFF

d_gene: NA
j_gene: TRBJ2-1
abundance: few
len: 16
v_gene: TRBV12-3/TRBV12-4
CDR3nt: TGTGCCAGCAGCTCACGCCCACTAGGGGCCTACAATGAGCAGTTCTTC
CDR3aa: CASSSRPLGAYNEQFF

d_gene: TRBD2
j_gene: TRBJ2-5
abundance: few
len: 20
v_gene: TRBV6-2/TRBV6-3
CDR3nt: TGTGCCAGCAGTTACTCCCACGGACTAGCGGGGGGAGAAAGGTCGGGCGTCCAGTACTTC
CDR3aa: CASSYSHGLAGGERSGVQYF

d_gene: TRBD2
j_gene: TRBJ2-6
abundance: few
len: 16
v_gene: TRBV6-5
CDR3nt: TGTGCCAGCAGTTCCACTGGGGGGGTGAGGGCCAACGTCCTGACTTTC
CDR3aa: CASSSTGGVRANVLTF